The rows below give T cell receptor beta chains drawn from one sample of a study of molecular identifiers for immune sequencing clone quantification. TCRdb recomputed calls from the PCR reads with MiXCR, one row per CDR3 protein. The table shows around 320,000 distinct CDR3 sequences, with 24% occurring only once. Sequences were obtained from naive CD8+ T cells from blood, with Jurkat cell RNA spiked in. The receptors were sampled from a human donor in good health. Some libraries in this study had Jurkat cell RNA spiked in. Each CDR3 is given with its conserved first and last residue. A D gene is named only where the DNA matches it firmly. Size is stated for part of the rows, as once, few or many counts, or as a class when the clone is expanded.

TRBV25-1	TRBJ2-6	-	many	TGTGCCAGCAGTACAACCGGGACCCCCTACGGGGCCAACGTCCTGACTTTC	CASSTTGTPYGANVLTF
TRBV28	TRBJ2-2	TRBD2	many	TGTGCCAGCATATCCCTTCCCGGACTAGCGGGAGATGCCGCCGGGGAGCTGTTTTTT	CASISLPGLAGDAAGELFF
TRBV12-5	TRBJ1-1	-	few	TGTGCTAGTGGTTTGGGGGATCTGAACACTGAAGCTTTCTTT	CASGLGDLNTEAFF
TRBV9	TRBJ2-3	-	-	TGTGCCAGCAGCGTCAGCGAATCGGGGGTCACAGATACGCAGTATTTT	CASSVSESGVTDTQYF
TRBV5-1	TRBJ2-5	TRBD2	-	TGCGCCAGCAGCTTGGCTTGGGAGGGCAAAGAGACCCAGTACTTC	CASSLAWEGKETQYF
TRBV6-1	TRBJ1-5	-	-	TGTGCCAGCAGTGAAATTGGGGATATCCCCCAGCATTTT	CASSEIGDIPQHF
TRBV12-3/TRBV12-4	TRBJ2-3	-	many	TGTGCCAGCAGTTTCCCTTTAACAGATACGCAGTATTTT	CASSFPLTDTQYF
TRBV4-2	TRBJ2-7	TRBD1	few	TGTGCCAGCAGCCAAGATCAGGGGGCGCAAATAATCTTCTACGAGCAGTACTTC	CASSQDQGAQIIFYEQYF
TRBV13	TRBJ1-1	TRBD1	many	TGTGCCAGCAGCCGGGACAGGGAGAGGACTGAAGCTTTCTTT	CASSRDRERTEAFF
TRBV6-5	TRBJ2-7	-	many	TGTGCCAGCAGTTACTCGCAGACCTCCGAGCAGTACTTC	CASSYSQTSEQYF
TRBV10-3	TRBJ1-2	-	few	TGTGCCATCAGAACAGAGTCTGACTATGGCTACACCTTC	CAIRTESDYGYTF
TRBV12-3/TRBV12-4	TRBJ2-2	-	few	TGTGCCAGCAGTTTGACACCCGGGTCCCAGAACACCGGGGAGCTGTTTTTT	CASSLTPGSQNTGELFF
TRBV19	TRBJ2-2	TRBD1	-	TGTGCCAGCCGGACAGGGACCGGGGAGCTGTGTTTT	CASRTGTGELCF
TRBV7-8	TRBJ2-5	TRBD2	-	TGTGCCAGCAGCTTAGGATTCGGGGGGGCGAAAGAGACCCAGTACTTC	CASSLGFGGAKETQYF
TRBV5-1	TRBJ2-7	-	many	TGCGCCAGCAGCTTCGGCCACACCTCCGACTACGAGCAGTACTTC	CASSFGHTSDYEQYF
TRBV7-9	TRBJ2-7	TRBD2	-	TGTGCCAGCAGCTTAGCGGTAGCGGGGGACTACGAGCAGTACTTC	CASSLAVAGDYEQYF
TRBV6-5	TRBJ2-2	TRBD2	few	TGTGCCAGCAGTTCCCTTTTGGGAGGGCCCCTACCAGCGAACACCGGGGAGCTGTTTTTT	CASSSLLGGPLPANTGELFF
TRBV7-9	TRBJ2-7	-	-	TGTGCCGGCAGACCGGACAGCCCCTACGAGCAGTACTTC	CAGRPDSPYEQYF
TRBV6-6	TRBJ2-1	TRBD1	-	TGTGCCAGCAGCCCCTATCTATCCCCTCCCGGACAGGGCTATGAGCAGTTCTTC	CASSPYLSPPGQGYEQFF
TRBV7-9	TRBJ2-7	-	few	TGTGCCAGCAGCTCCCCGTTTTCCTACGAGCAGTACTTC	CASSSPFSYEQYF
TRBV27	TRBJ1-1	-	few	TGTGCCAGCAGTATAGCGGGGGGCAATGAAGCTTTCTTT	CASSIAGGNEAFF
TRBV20-1	TRBJ2-1	TRBD2	-	TGCAGTGCTCTCGGGGTACTAGCGTATAGTACCTACAATGAGCAGTTCTTC	CSALGVLAYSTYNEQFF
TRBV6-5	TRBJ2-2	TRBD2	few	TGTGCCAGCAGCATACGGGAGGCCGGGGAGCTGTTTTTT	CASSIREAGELFF
TRBV5-4	TRBJ2-2	-	many	TGTGCCAGCAGTAAGGCCGGGGAGCTGTTTTTT	CASSKAGELFF
TRBV11-2	TRBJ2-3	TRBD1	-	TGTGCCAGCAGCCTCCACGACAGGGCCGGCTACACAGATACGCAGTATTTT	CASSLHDRAGYTDTQYF
TRBV7-2	TRBJ2-7	TRBD1	many	TGTGCCAGCAGCTTAGAAGGGGGCTGGACCTACGAGCAGTACTTC	CASSLEGGWTYEQYF
TRBV2	TRBJ1-2	-	few	TGTGCCAGCAGTTTTAACTCCCAGGGCGGACGGGAGGACGACTATGGCTACACCTTC	CASSFNSQGGREDDYGYTF
TRBV7-9	TRBJ1-6	-	many	TGTGCCAGCACGGAGGGAAACAATTCACCCCTCCACTTT	CASTEGNNSPLHF
TRBV30	TRBJ2-2	-	-	TGTGCCTGGAGCTTCGTATACACCGGGGAGCTGTTTTTT	CAWSFVYTGELFF
TRBV7-8	TRBJ1-6	-	-	TGTGCCAGCAGCCTTGTTGCGGGGAAGGATTCACCCCTCCACTTT	CASSLVAGKDSPLHF
TRBV6-2/TRBV6-3	TRBJ2-4	-	-	TGTGCCAGCAGCACAGCCTTAGAAGGGGCCCTCGGAAACATTCAGTACTTC	CASSTALEGALGNIQYF
TRBV4-3	TRBJ2-3	TRBD2	-	TGCGCCAGCAGCCAAGATCTAGCGGGAACCACAGATACGCAGTATTTT	CASSQDLAGTTDTQYF
TRBV12-3/TRBV12-4	TRBJ1-1	-	few	TGTGCCAGCAGTTTTTTACTAGGGCTCACTGAAGCTTTCTTT	CASSFLLGLTEAFF
TRBV4-3	TRBJ2-7	-	-	TGCGCCAGCAGCCAAGACAACAAGGGACCGAACTCCTACGAGCAGTACTTC	CASSQDNKGPNSYEQYF
TRBV5-4	TRBJ2-7	-	once	TGTGCCAGCAGCTTGGGCCAAGGGGGTTCATACGAGCAGTGCTTC	CASSLGQGGSYEQCF
TRBV12-3/TRBV12-4	TRBJ1-1	-	many	TGTGCCAGCAGCTCCTGGGCAGCTGGATTTGAAGCTTTCTTT	CASSSWAAGFEAFF
TRBV27	TRBJ1-5	TRBD1	-	TGTGCCAGCGGATCGGGGGACAGGGGGAATCAGCCCCAGCATTTT	CASGSGDRGNQPQHF
TRBV7-2	TRBJ2-7	TRBD2	-	TGTGCCAGCAGCCCTCGGGATAGCGGGGGGGCATACGAGCAGTACTTC	CASSPRDSGGAYEQYF
TRBV5-3	TRBJ1-1	TRBD1	-	TGTGCCAGCAGCTACGGACAGGACACTGAAGCTTTCTTT	CASSYGQDTEAFF
TRBV7-9	TRBJ2-5	-	-	TGTGCCAGCAGCTTAGAAGGATACCAAGAGACCCAGTACTTC	CASSLEGYQETQYF
TRBV7-9	TRBJ2-2	-	many	TGTGCCAGCCTTGGCAATGGCGGGGAGCTGTTTTTT	CASLGNGGELFF
TRBV4-1	TRBJ2-6	-	many	TGCGCCAGCAGCCAAGGGCAGCCCATCTCTGGGGCCAACGTCCTGACTTTC	CASSQGQPISGANVLTF
TRBV7-9	TRBJ2-1	TRBD2	-	TGTGCCAGCAGCTCCACTCTAACTAGCGGGGGTGGAGATCGATTTGGGTTCTTC	CASSSTLTSGGGDRFGFF
TRBV5-1	TRBJ1-2	-	many	TGCGCCAGCAGCGGACGGACAGATCCTAACTATGGCTACACCTTC	CASSGRTDPNYGYTF
TRBV4-3	TRBJ2-1	TRBD2	few	TGCGCCAGCAGCCAAGGTTTTAGCGGGACCTACAATGAGCAGTTCTTC	CASSQGFSGTYNEQFF
TRBV2	TRBJ2-2	TRBD2	-	TGTGCCAGCAGCCTGGGACTAGCGGGACGGACCGTGGAGCTGTTTTTT	CASSLGLAGRTVELFF
TRBV19	TRBJ1-5	TRBD1	few	TGTGCCAGTAGTACTAGGACAGGGGGCTATCAGCCCCAGCATTTT	CASSTRTGGYQPQHF
TRBV30	TRBJ1-3	-	-	TGTGCCTGGGCCCCGGGTGTCGGGTCTGGAAACACCATATATTTT	CAWAPGVGSGNTIYF
TRBV7-2	TRBJ1-1	-	many	TGTGCCAGCAGCTTAGAGTCAGGGGAAGCTTTCTTT	CASSLESGEAFF
TRBV29-1	TRBJ1-5	-	many	TGCAGCGTTGAAGGGACGGGGCAAAGCAATCAGCCCCAGCATTTT	CSVEGTGQSNQPQHF
TRBV7-9	TRBJ2-3	-	-	TGTGCCCGCAGCCTTGGGACTTCTAGCCCAGATACGCAGTATTTT	CARSLGTSSPDTQYF
TRBV27	TRBJ2-3	-	few	TGTGCCAGCAGTTTATGGGGGATGGGACCCACAGATACGCAGTATTTT	CASSLWGMGPTDTQYF